This T cell receptor (beta chain) emerged from a study of shared clonotypes between healthy human individuals. The study, taken as a whole, reports: Non-shared clonotypes had lower generation probabilities than those shared by all four donors. When naive CD4 clonotypes were compared across a handful of donors, about 4.9% were shared.

In its sample, this clone was seen once. The target antigen is unknown. This sample includes further DNA sequences coding for the same CDR3. Trimming removed 5 bases at V and 4 bases at J, with 12 bases between. The germline gives CDR1 MNHEY, CDR2 SMNVEV (reference sequence). The CDR3 has 14 amino acids. Profiling relied on immunoSEQ multiplex PCR, and the TCRdb table lists in-frame clones only, not all of them. This sample carries fewer than 3 million clones, about 90% of them seen once, and the ten largest clones take about 0.36%. The sequenced material came from naive CD4+ T cells from PBMCs. Regarding subset: CD45RA+ positively selected. V gene TRBV27 combines with J gene TRBJ1-3, with no clear D. The TCR sequence derives from a man aged 18 to 29 in good health. Some clones in this sample may be carry-over from other donors' samples. The CDR3 DNA reads TGTGCCAGCAGTCCTGGTGGCGTCGGAAACACCATATATTTT. Translating gives CASSPGGVGNTIYF.